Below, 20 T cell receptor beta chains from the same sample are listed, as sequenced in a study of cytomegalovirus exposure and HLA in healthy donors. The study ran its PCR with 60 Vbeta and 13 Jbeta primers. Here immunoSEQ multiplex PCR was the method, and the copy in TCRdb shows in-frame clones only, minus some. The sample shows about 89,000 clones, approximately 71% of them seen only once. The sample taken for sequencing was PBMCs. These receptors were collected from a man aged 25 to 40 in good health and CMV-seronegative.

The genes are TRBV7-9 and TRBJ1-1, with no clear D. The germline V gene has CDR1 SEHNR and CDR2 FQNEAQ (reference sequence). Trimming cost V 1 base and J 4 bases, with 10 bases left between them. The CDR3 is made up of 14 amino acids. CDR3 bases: TGTGCCAGCAGCTTAGAGTTCGGGAGCACTGAAGCTTTCTTT. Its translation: CASSLEFGSTEAFF.

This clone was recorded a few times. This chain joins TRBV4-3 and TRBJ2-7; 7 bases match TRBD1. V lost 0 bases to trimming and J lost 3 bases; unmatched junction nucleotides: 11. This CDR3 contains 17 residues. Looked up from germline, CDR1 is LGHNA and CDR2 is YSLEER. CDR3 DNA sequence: TGCGCCAGCAGCCAAGATTGGAGACAGGGTTCTGGCTACGAGCAGTACTTC. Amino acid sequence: CASSQDWRQGSGYEQYF.

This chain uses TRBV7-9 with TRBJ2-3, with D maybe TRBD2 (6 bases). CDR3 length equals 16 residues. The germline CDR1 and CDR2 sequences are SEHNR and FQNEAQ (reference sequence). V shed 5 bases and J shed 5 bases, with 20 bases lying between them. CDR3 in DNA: TGTGCCAGCAGCAATACCCGCCGGTCTAGCGTAGATACGCAGTATTTT. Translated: CASSNTRRSSVDTQYF.

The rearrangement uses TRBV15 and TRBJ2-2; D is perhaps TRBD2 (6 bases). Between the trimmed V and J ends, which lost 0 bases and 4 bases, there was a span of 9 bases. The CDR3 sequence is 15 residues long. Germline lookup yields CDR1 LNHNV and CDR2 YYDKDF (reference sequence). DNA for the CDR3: TGTGCCACCAGCAGAGATGTCGGGGGCACCGGGGAGCTGTTTTTT. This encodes CATSRDVGGTGELFF.

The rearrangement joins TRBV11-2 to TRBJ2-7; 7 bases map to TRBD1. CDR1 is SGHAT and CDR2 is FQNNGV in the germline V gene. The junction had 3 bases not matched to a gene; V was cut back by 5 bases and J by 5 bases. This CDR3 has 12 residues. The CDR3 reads CASSIDRDEQYF. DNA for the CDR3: TGTGCCAGCAGCATCGACAGGGACGAGCAGTACTTC.

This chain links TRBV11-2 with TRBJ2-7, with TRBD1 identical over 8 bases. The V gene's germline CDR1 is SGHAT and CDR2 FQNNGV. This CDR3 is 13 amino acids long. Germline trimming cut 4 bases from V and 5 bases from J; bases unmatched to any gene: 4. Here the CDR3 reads CASSSWTGNEQYF. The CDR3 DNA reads TGTGCCAGCAGCTCATGGACAGGGAACGAGCAGTACTTC. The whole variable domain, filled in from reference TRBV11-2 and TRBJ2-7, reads EAGVAQSPRYKIIEKRQSVAFWCNPISGHATLYWYQQILGQGPKLLIQFQNNGVVDDSQLPKDRFSAERLKGVDSTLKIQPAKLEDSAVYLCASSSWTGNEQYFGPGTRLTVT.

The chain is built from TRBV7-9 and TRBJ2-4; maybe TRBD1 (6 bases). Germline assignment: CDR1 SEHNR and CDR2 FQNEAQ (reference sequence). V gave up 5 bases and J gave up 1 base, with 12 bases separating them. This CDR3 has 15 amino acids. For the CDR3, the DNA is TGTGCCAGCAGCCCACAGGGCCGCGCCAAAAACATTCAGTACTTC. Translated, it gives CASSPQGRAKNIQYF.

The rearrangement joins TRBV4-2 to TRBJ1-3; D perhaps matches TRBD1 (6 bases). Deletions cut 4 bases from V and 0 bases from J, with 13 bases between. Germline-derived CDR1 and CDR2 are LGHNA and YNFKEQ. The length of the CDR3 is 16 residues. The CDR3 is CASSPVGASSGNTIYF. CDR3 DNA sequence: TGTGCCAGCAGCCCGGTGGGGGCATCCTCTGGAAACACCATATATTTT.

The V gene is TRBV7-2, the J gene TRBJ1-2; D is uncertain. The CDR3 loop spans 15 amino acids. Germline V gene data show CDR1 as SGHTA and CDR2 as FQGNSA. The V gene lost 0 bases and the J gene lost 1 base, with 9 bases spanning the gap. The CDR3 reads CASSLALTSNYGYTF. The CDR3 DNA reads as TGTGCCAGCAGCTTAGCGCTTACCAGTAACTATGGCTACACCTTC.

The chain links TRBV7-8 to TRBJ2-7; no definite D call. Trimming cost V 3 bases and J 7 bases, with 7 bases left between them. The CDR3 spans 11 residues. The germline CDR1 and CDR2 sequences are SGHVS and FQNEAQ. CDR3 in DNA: TGTGCCAGCAGCTTCGGTGTGGAGCAGTACTTC. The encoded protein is CASSFGVEQYF. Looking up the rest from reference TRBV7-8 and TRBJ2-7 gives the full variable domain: GAGVSQSPRYKVAKRGQDVALRCDPISGHVSLFWYQQALGQGPEFLTYFQNEAQLDKSGLPSDRFFAERPEGSVSTLKIQRTQQEDSAVYLCASSFGVEQYFGPGTRLTVT.

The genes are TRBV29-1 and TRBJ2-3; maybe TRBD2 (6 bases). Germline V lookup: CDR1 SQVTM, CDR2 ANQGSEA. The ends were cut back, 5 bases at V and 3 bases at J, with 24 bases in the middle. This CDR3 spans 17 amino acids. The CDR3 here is CSVWGDPRGAITDTQYF. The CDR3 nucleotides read TGCAGCGTTTGGGGGGACCCGAGGGGTGCGATAACAGATACGCAGTATTTT.

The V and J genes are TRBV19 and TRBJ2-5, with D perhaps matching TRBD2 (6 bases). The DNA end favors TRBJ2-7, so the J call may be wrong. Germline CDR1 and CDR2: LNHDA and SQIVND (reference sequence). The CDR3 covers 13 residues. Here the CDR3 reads CASSSLWGDEQYF. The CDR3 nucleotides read TGTGCCAGTAGTTCCCTATGGGGGGACGAGCAGTACTTC.

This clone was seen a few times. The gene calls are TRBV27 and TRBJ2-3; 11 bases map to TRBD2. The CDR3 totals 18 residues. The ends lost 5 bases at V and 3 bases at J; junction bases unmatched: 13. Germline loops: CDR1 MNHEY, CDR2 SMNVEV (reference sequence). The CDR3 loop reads CASSRGATSGSSTDTQYF. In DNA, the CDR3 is TGTGCCAGCAGTCGTGGGGCTACTAGCGGGAGTTCGACAGATACGCAGTATTTT.

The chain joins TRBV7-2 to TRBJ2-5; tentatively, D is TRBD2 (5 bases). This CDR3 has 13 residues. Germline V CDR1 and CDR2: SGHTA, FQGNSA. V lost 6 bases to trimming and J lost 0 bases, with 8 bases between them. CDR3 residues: CASRSGNQETQYF. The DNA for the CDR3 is TGTGCCAGCAGGTCGGGGAACCAAGAGACCCAGTACTTC.

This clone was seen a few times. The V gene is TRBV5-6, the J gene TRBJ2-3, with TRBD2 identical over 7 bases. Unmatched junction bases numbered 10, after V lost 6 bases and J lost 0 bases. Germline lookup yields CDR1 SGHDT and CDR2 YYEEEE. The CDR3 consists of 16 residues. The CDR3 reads CASTRPRDYSTDTQYF. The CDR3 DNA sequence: TGTGCCAGCACCCGCCCCCGGGACTATAGCACAGATACGCAGTATTTT.

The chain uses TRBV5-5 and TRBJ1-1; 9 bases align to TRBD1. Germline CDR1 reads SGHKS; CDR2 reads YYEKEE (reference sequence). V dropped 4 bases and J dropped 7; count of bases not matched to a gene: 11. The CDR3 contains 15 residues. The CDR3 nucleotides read TGTGCCAGCAGCGCCCCACAGGGGGCAGGAATTGAAGCTTTCTTT. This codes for CASSAPQGAGIEAFF.

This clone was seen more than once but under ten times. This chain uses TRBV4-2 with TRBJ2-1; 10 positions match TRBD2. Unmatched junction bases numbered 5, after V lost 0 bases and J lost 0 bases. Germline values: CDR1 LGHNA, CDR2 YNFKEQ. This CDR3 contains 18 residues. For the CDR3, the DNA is TGTGCCAGCAGCCAAGAAACTAGCGGGGTGAGCTCCTACAATGAGCAGTTCTTC. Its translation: CASSQETSGVSSYNEQFF.

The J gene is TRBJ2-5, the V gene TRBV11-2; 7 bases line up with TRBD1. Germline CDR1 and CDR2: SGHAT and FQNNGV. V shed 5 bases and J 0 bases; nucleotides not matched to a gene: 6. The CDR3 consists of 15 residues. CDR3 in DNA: TGTGCCAGCAGCAAAACACAGGGGTACCAAGAGACCCAGTACTTC. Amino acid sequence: CASSKTQGYQETQYF.

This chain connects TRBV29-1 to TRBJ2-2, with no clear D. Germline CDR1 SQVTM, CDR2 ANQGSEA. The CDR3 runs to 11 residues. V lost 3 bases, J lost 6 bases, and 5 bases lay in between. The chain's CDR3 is CSVEAAGELFF. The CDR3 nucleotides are TGCAGCGTTGAGGCTGCCGGGGAGCTGTTTTTT.

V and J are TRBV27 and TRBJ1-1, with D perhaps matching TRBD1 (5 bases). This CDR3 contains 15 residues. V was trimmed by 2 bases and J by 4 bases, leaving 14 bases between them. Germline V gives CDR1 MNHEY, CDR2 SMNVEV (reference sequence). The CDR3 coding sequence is TGTGCCAGCAGTTTAGGAGGGTTAAGGGGCACTGAAGCTTTCTTT. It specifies CASSLGGLRGTEAFF.